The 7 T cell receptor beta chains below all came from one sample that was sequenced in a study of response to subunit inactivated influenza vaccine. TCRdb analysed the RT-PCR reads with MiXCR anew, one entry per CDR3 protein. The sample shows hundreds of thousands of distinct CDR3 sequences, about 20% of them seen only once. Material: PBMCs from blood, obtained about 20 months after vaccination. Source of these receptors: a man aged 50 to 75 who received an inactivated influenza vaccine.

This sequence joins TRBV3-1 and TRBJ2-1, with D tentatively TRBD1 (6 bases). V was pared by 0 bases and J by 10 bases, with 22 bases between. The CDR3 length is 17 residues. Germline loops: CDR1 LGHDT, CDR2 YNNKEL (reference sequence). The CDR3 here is CASSQDGDRFSQLEQFF. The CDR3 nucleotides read TGTGCCAGCAGCCAAGATGGAGACAGGTTTTCCCAATTAGAGCAGTTCTTC.

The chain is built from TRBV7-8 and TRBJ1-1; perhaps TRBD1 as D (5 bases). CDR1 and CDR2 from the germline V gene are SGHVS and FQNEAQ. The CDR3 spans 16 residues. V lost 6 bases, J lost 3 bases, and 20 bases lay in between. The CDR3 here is CASRGLGGGLYTEAFF. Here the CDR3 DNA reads TGTGCCAGCAGGGGGCTCGGGGGAGGGCTATACACTGAAGCTTTCTTT. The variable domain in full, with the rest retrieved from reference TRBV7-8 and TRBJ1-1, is GAGVSQSPRYKVAKRGQDVALRCDPISGHVSLFWYQQALGQGPEFLTYFQNEAQLDKSGLPSDRFFAERPEGSVSTLKIQRTQQEDSAVYLCASRGLGGGLYTEAFFGQGTRLTVV.

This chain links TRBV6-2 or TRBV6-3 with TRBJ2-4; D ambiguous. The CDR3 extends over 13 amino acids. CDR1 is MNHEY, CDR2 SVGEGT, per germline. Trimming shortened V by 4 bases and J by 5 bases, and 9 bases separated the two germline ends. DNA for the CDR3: TGTGCCAGCAGTTCGCCAGGTGAAAACATTCAGTACTTC. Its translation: CASSSPGENIQYF.

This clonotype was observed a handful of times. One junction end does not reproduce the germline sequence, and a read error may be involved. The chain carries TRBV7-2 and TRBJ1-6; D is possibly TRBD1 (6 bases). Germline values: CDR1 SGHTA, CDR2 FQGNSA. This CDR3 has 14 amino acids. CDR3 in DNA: TGTGCCAGCAGCCAGGACAGTCTCAATTCACCCCCCCACTTT. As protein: CASSQDSLNSPPHF. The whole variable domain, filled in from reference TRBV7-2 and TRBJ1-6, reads GAGVSQSPSNKVTEKGKDVELRCDPISGHTALYWYRQSLGQGLEFLIYFQGNSAPDKSGLPSDRFSAERTGGSVSTLTIQRTQQEDSAVYLCASSQDSLNSPPHFGNGTRLTVT.

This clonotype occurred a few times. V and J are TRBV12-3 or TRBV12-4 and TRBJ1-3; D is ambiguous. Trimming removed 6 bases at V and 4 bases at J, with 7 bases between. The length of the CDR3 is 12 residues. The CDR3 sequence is CASSNNGNTIYF. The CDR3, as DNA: TGTGCCAGCAGCAACAACGGAAACACCATATATTTT.

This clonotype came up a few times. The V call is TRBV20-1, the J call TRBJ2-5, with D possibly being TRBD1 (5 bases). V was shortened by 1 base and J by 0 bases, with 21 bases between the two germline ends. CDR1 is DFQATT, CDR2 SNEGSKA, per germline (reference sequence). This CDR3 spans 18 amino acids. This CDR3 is CSARVPVGQGFHQETQYF. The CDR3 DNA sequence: TGCAGTGCTAGAGTTCCGGTGGGCCAGGGTTTTCACCAAGAGACCCAGTACTTC.

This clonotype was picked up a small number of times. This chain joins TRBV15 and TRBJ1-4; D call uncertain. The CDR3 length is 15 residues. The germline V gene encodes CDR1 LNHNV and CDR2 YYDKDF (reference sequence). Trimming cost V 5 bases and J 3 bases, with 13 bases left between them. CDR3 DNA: TGTGCCACCAGCTCGGAAGGGAGGGCTAATGAAAAACTGTTTTTT. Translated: CATSSEGRANEKLFF. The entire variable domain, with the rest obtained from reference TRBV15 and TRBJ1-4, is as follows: DAMVIQNPRYQVTQFGKPVTLSCSQTLNHNVMYWYQQKSSQAPKLLFHYYDKDFNNEADTPDNFQSRRPNTSFCFLDIRSPGLGDTAMYLCATSSEGRANEKLFFGSGTQLSVL.